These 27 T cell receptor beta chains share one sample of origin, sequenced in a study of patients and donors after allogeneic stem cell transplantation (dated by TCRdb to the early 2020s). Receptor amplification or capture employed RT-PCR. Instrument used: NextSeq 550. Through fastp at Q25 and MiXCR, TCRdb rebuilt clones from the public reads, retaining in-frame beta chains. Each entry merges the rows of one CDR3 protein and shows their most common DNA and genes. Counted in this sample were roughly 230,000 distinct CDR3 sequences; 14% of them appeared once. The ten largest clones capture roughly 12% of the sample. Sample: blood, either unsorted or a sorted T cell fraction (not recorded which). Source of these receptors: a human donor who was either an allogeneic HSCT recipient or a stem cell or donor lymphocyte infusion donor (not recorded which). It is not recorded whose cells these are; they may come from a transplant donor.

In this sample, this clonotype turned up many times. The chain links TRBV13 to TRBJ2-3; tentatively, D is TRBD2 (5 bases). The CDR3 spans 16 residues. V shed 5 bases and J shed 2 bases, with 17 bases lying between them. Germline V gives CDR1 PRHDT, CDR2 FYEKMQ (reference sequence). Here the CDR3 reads CASSAKFGVDTDTQYF. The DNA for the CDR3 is TGTGCCAGCAGCGCCAAGTTCGGGGTTGACACAGATACGCAGTATTTT.

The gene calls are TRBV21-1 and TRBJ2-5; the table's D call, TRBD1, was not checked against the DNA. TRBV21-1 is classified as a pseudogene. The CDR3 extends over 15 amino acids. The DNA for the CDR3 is TGTGCCAGCAGCAAAGCTGGTAGGGGGTCGAAGACCCAGTACTTC. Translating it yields CASSKAGRGSKTQYF.

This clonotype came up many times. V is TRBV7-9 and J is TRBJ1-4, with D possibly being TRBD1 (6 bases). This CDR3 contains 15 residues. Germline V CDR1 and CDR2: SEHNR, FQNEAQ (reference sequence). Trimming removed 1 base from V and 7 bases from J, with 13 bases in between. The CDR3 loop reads CASSLETGGGEKLFF. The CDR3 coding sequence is TGTGCCAGCAGCTTAGAGACAGGCGGGGGTGAAAAACTGTTTTTT.

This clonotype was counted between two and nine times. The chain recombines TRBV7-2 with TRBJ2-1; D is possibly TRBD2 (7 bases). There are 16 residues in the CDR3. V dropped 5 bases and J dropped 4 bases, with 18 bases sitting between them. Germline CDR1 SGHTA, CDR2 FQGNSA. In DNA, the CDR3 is TGTGCCAGCAGCCCCGGACTAGGGGGGAATTACAATGAGCAGTTCTTC. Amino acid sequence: CASSPGLGGNYNEQFF.

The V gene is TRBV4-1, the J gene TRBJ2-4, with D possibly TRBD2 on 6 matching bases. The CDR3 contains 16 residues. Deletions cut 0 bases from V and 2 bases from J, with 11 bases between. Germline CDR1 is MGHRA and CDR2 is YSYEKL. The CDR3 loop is CASSQEISGSKNIQYF. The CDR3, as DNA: TGCGCCAGCAGCCAAGAAATTAGCGGTTCCAAAAACATTCAGTACTTC.

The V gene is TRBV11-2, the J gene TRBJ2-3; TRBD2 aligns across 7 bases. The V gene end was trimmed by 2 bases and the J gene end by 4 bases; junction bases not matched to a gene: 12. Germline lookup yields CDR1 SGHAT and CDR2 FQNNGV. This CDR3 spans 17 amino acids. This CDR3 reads CASSLSPHRGGSDTQYF. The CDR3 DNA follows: TGTGCCAGCAGCTTATCCCCCCACCGCGGGGGATCAGATACGCAGTATTTT.

The CDR3 is CASRHTVQETQYF. The CDR3 DNA sequence: TGTGCCAGCAGGCATACAGTACAAGAGACCCAGTACTTC. V is TRBV4-2 and J is TRBJ2-5; D not resolved. The germline gives CDR1 LGHNA, CDR2 YNFKEQ. V was clipped by 6 bases and J by 2 bases, with 10 bases between them. This CDR3 is built from 13 residues.

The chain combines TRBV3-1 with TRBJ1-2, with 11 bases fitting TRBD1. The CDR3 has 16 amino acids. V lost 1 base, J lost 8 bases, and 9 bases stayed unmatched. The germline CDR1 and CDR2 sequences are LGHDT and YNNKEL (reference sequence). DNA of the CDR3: TGTGCCAGCAGCCAAGGGACAGGGGGCGTTCGGAGAGGCTACACCTTC. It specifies CASSQGTGGVRRGYTF.

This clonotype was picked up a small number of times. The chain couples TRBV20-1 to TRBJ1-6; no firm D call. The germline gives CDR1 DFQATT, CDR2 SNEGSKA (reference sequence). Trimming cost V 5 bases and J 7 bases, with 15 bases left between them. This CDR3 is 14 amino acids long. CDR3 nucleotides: TGCAGTGCTTACCCCATCGAGAAAAATTCACCCCTCCACTTT. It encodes CSAYPIEKNSPLHF.

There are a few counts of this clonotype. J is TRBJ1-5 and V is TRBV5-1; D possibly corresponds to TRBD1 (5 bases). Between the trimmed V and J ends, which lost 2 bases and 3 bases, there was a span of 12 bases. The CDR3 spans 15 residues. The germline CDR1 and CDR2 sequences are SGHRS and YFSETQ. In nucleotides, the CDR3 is TGCGCCAGCAGCTTAGGCGAGGGGACCAATCAGCCCCAGCATTTT. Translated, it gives CASSLGEGTNQPQHF.

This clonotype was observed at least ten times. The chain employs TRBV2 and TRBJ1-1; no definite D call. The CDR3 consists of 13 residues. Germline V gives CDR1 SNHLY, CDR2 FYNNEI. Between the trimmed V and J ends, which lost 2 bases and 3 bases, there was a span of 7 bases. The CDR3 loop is CASSERIDTEAFF. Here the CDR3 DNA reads TGTGCCAGCAGTGAAAGAATTGACACTGAAGCTTTCTTT.

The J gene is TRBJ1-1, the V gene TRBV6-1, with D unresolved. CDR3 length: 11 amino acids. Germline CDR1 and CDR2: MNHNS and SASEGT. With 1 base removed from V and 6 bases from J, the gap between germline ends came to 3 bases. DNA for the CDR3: TGTGCCAGCAGTGAAGGCCCTGAAGCTTTCTTT. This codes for CASSEGPEAFF.

The CDR3 loop reads CASSPGCTIYF. As DNA, the CDR3 is TGTGCCAGCAGCCCAGGATGCACCATATATTTT. The chain carries TRBV3-1 and TRBJ1-3; D is unresolved. V lost 4 bases to trimming and J lost 9 bases, with 7 bases between them. This CDR3 spans 11 amino acids. Germline V gives CDR1 LGHDT, CDR2 YNNKEL (reference sequence). Looking up the rest from reference TRBV3-1 and TRBJ1-3 gives the full variable domain: DTAVSQTPKYLVTQMGNDKSIKCEQNLGHDTMYWYKQDSKKFLKIMFSYNNKELIINETVPNRFSPKSPDKAHLNLHINSLELGDSAVYFCASSPGCTIYFGEGSWLTVV.

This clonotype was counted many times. The CDR3 region is CASRSGTGLYGYTF. CDR3 coding DNA: TGTGCCAGCAGGTCCGGGACAGGTCTCTATGGCTACACCTTC. This chain links TRBV12-3 or TRBV12-4 with TRBJ1-2; 8 bases fit TRBD1. The CDR3 length is 14 residues. V gave up 6 bases and J gave up 4 bases; unmatched junction bases: 7.

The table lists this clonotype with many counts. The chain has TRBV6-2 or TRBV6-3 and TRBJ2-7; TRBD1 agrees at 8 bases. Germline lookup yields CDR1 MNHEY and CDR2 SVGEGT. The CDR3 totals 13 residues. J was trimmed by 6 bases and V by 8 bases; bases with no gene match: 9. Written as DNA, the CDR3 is TGTGCCAGCGAACGGACAGGGCTGTCCGAGCAGTACTTC. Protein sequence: CASERTGLSEQYF.

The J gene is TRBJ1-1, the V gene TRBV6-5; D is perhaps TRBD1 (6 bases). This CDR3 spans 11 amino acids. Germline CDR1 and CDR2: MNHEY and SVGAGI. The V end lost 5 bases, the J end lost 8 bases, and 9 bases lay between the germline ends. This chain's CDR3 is CASSKQGEAFF. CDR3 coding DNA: TGTGCCAGCAGTAAACAGGGAGAAGCTTTCTTT.

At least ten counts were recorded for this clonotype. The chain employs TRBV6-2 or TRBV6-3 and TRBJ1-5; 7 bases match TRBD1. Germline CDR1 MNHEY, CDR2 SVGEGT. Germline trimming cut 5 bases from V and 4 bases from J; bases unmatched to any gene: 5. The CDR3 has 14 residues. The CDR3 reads CASSPARGNQPQHF. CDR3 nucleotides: TGTGCCAGCAGTCCGGCCAGGGGGAATCAGCCCCAGCATTTT.

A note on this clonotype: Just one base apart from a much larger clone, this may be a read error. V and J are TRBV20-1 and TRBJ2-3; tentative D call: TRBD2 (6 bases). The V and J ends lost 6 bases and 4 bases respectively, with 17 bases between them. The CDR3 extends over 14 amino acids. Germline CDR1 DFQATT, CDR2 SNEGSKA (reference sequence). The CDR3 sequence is CSAEGLGHSDTQYF. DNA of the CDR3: TGCAGTGCGGAGGGACTTGGGCACTCAGATACGCAGTATTTT.

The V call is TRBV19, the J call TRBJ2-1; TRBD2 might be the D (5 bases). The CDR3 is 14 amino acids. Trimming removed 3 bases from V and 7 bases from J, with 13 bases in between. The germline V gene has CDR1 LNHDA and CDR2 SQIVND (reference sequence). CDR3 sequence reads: CASSIWGVGNEQFF. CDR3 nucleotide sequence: TGTGCCAGTAGTATCTGGGGAGTTGGGAATGAGCAGTTCTTC.

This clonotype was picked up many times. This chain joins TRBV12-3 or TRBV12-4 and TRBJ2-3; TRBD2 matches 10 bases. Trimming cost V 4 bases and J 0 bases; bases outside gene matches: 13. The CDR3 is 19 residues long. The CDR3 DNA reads TGTGCCAGCAGTTGGGCTAGCGGGAGAAACCAACCTAGCACAGATACGCAGTATTTT. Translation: CASSWASGRNQPSTDTQYF.

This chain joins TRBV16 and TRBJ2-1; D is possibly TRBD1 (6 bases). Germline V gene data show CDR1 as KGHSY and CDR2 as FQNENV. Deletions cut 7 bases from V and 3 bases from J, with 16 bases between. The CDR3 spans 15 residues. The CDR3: CASMGAGAYYNEQFF. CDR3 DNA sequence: TGTGCCAGCATGGGGGCAGGGGCATACTACAATGAGCAGTTCTTC.

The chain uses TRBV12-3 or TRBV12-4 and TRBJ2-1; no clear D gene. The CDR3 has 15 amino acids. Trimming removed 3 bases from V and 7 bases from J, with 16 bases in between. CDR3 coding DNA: TGTGCCAGCAGTTTGTACCAGAATGTGGGAAATGAGCAGTTCTTC. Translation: CASSLYQNVGNEQFF.

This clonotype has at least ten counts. The CDR3 coding sequence is TGTGCCACCAGTGACTCAGGGTTGGGCAATCAGCCCCAGCATTTT. Amino acid sequence: CATSDSGLGNQPQHF. V usage is TRBV24-1 and J usage is TRBJ1-5; D is possibly TRBD1 (5 bases). Germline assignment: CDR1 KGHDR and CDR2 SFDVKD. V gave up 4 bases and J gave up 2 bases, with 11 bases separating them. CDR3 length: 15 residues.

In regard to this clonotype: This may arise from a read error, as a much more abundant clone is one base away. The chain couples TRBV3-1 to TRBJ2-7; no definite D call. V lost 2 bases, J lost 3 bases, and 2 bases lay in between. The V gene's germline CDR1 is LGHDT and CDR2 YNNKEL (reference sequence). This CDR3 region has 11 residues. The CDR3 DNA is TGTGCCAGCAGCCAATTCTACGAGCAGTACTTC. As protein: CASSQFYEQYF.

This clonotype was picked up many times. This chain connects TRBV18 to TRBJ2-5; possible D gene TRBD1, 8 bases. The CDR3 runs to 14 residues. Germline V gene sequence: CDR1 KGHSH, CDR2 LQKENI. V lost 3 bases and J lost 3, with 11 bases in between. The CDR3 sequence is CASSPTGGEETQYF. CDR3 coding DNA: TGTGCCAGCTCACCCACAGGGGGGGAAGAGACCCAGTACTTC.

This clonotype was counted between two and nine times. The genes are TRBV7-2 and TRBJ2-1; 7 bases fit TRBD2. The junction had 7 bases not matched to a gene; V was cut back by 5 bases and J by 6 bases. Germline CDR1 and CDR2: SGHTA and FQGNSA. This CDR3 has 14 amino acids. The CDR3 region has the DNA TGTGCCAGCAGCGCGCCCCCTAGCGGCAATGAGCAGTTCTTC. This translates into CASSAPPSGNEQFF. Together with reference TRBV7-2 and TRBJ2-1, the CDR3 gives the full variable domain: GAGVSQSPSNKVTEKGKDVELRCDPISGHTALYWYRQSLGQGLEFLIYFQGNSAPDKSGLPSDRFSAERTGGSVSTLTIQRTQQEDSAVYLCASSAPPSGNEQFFGPGTRLTVL.

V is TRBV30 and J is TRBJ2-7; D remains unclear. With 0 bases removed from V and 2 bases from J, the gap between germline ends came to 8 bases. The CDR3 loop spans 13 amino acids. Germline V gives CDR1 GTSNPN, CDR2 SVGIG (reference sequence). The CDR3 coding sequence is TGTGCCTGGAGTGTCTCAAGCCCCTACGAGCAGTACTTC. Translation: CAWSVSSPYEQYF.